Here is one T cell receptor (beta chain) with its context. Its target is not known. This entry is derived from a study of post-analysis software for immune sequencing data. Findings and caveats of the study: Patients carried a handful of TRBV segments more frequently than controls did, and TRBV5-6, TRBV5-1 and TRBV20-1 were among them.

Prepared libraries of TCR beta cDNA carried unique molecular identifiers. From the PCR reads, TCRdb called clonotypes with MiXCR, one entry per CDR3 protein. The table includes roughly 800,000 distinct CDR3 sequences, 53% detected once. V was clipped by 0 bases and J by 4 bases, with 12 bases between them. The CDR3 contains 14 residues. CDR1 is DFQATT, CDR2 SNEGSKA, per germline (reference sequence). The sequenced sample was blood. The clonotype originates from a girl aged 5-17 years with multiple sclerosis. This chain uses TRBV20-1 with TRBJ1-2, with a weak D call TRBD1 (5 bases). CDR3 amino acids: CSAREDIGIYGYTF. DNA for the CDR3: TGCAGTGCTAGAGAGGACATTGGAATCTATGGCTACACCTTC.